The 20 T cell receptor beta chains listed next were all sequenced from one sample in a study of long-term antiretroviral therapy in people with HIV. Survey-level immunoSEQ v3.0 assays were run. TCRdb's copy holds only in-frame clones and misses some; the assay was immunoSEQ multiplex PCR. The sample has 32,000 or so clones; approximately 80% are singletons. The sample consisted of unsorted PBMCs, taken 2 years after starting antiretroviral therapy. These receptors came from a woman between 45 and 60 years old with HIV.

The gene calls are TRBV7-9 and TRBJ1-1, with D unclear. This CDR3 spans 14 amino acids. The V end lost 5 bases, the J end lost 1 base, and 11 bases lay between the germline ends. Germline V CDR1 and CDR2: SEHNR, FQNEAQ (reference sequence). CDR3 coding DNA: TGTGCCAGCAGCCCCAAAGGGCAGAACACTGAAGCTTTCTTT. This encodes CASSPKGQNTEAFF.

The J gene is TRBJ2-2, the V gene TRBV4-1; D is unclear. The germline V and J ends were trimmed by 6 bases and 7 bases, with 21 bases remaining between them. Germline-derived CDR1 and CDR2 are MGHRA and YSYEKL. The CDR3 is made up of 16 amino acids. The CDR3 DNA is TGCGCCAGCAGACCAGAGCCCGTTGGAGCCGACGGGGAGCTGTTTTTT. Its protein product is CASRPEPVGADGELFF.

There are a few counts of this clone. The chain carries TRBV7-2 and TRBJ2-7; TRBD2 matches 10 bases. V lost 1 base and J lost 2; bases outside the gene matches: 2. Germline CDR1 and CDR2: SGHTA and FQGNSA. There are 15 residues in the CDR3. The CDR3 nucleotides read TGTGCCAGCAGCTTAGGGAGCGGGGGGGCCTACGAGCAGTACGTC. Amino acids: CASSLGSGGAYEQYV.

The CDR3 DNA reads as TGTGCCAGCAGCCAAGGAGGGGGGGCCTACAATGAGCAGTTCTTC. Encoded protein: CASSQGGGAYNEQFF. This chain uses TRBV4-2 with TRBJ2-1; possibly TRBD2 for D (7 bases). The CDR3 extends over 15 amino acids. Germline CDR1 reads LGHNA; CDR2 reads YNFKEQ. Trimming took off 1 base at V and 2 bases at J, with 9 bases between the two ends.

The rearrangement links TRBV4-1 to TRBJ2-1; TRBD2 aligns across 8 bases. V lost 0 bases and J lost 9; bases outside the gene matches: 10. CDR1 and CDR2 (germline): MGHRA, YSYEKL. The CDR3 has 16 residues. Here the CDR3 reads CASSQDQGGGYREQFF. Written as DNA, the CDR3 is TGCGCCAGCAGCCAAGATCAGGGCGGGGGGTATCGTGAGCAGTTCTTC.

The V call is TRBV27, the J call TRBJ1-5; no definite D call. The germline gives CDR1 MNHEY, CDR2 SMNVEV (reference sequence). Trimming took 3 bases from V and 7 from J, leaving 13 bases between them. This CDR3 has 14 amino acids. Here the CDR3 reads CASSLSGVGQPQHF. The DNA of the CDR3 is TGTGCCAGCAGTTTGTCAGGTGTTGGACAGCCCCAGCATTTT.

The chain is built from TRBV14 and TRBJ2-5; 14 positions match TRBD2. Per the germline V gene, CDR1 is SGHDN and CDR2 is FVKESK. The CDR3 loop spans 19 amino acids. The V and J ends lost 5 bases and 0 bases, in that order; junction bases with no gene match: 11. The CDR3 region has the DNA TGTGCCAGCAGCGTCCGGACTAGCGGGGGGCCCTGGTACCAAGAGACCCAGTACTTC. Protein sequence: CASSVRTSGGPWYQETQYF. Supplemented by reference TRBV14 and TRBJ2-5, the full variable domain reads EAGVTQFPSHSVIEKGQTVTLRCDPISGHDNLYWYRRVMGKEIKFLLHFVKESKQDESGMPNNRFLAERTGGTYSTLKVQPAELEDSGVYFCASSVRTSGGPWYQETQYFGPGTRLLVL.

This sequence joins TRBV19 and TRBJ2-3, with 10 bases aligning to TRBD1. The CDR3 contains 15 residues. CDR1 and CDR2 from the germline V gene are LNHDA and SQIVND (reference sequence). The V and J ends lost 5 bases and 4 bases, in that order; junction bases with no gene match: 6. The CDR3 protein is CASSPRQGAADTQYF. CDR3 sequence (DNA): TGTGCCAGTAGTCCTAGACAGGGGGCCGCAGATACGCAGTATTTT.

The CDR3 loop is CASGLTQTPSGRGTGELFF. As DNA, the CDR3 is TGTGCTAGTGGTTTGACCCAAACCCCCTCAGGTCGTGGCACCGGGGAGCTGTTTTTT. This chain connects TRBV12-5 to TRBJ2-2; D remains unclear. V gave up 2 bases and J gave up 4 bases, with 23 bases separating them. Germline-derived CDR1 and CDR2 are LGHNT and FRNRAP. This CDR3 has 19 amino acids.

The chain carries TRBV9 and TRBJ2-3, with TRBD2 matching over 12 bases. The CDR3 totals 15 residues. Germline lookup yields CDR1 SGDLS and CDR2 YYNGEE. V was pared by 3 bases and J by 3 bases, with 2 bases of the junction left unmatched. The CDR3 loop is CASSGLAGGTDTQYF. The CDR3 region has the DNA TGTGCCAGCAGCGGCCTAGCGGGGGGGACAGATACGCAGTATTTT.

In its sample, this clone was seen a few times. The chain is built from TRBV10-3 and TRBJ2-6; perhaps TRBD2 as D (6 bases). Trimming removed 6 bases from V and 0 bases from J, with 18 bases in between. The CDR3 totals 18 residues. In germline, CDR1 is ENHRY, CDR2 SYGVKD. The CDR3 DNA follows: TGTGCCATCAGAGGATCGGGCAGGGAGGACTCTGGGGCCAACGTCCTGACTTTC. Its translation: CAIRGSGREDSGANVLTF.

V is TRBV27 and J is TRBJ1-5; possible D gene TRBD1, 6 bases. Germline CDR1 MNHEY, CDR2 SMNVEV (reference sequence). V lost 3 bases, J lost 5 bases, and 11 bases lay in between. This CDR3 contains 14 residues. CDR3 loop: CASSFRDTDQPQHF. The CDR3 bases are TGTGCCAGCAGTTTCCGGGACACCGATCAGCCCCAGCATTTT.

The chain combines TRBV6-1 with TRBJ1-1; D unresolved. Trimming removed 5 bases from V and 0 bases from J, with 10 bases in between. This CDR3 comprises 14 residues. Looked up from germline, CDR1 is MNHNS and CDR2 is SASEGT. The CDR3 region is CASSPGRMNTEAFF. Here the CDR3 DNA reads TGTGCCAGCAGTCCAGGACGGATGAACACTGAAGCTTTCTTT.

CDR3 bases: TGTGCCAGCAGGCCGGGACACGGGACCACTAATGAAAAACTGTTTTTT. Protein: CASRPGHGTTNEKLFF. This chain joins TRBV27 and TRBJ1-4; D may be TRBD1 (6 bases). V was clipped by 6 bases and J by 2 bases, with 16 bases between them. CDR3 length: 16 residues. Germline V gene data show CDR1 as MNHEY and CDR2 as SMNVEV (reference sequence).

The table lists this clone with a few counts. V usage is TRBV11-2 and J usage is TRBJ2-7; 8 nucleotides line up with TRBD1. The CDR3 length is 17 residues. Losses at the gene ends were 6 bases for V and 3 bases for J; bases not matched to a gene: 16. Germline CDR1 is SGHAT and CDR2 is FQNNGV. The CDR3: CASSSHTPTGTGYEQYF. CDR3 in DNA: TGTGCCAGCAGTTCCCATACCCCGACCGGGACAGGCTACGAGCAGTACTTC.

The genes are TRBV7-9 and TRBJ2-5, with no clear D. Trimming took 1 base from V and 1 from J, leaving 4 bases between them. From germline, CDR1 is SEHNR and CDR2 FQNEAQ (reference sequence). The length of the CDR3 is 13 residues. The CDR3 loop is CASSLVGQETQYF. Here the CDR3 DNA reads TGTGCCAGCAGCTTAGTAGGCCAAGAGACCCAGTACTTC.

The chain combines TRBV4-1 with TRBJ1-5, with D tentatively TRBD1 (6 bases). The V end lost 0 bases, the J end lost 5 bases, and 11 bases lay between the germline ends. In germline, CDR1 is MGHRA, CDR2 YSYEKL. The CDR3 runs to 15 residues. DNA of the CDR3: TGCGCCAGCAGCCAAGAAGGGGGACGCGATCAGCCCCAGCATTTT. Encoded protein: CASSQEGGRDQPQHF.

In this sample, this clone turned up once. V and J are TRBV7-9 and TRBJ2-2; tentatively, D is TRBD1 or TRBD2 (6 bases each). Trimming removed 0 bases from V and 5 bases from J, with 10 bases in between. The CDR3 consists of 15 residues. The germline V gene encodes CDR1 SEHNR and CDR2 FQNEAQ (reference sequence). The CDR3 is CASSLAGGLTGELFF. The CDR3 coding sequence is TGTGCCAGCAGCTTAGCGGGGGGCCTGACCGGGGAGCTGTTTTTT.

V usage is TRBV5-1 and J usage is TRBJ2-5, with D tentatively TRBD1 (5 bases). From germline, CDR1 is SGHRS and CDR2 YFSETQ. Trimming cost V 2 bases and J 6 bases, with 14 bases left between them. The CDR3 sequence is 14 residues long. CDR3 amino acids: CASSLGVGRQTQYF. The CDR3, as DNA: TGCGCCAGCAGCTTAGGGGTGGGGCGACAGACCCAGTACTTC.

Here the CDR3 reads CASRDFTGELFF. In DNA, the CDR3 is TGTGCCAGCAGGGACTTCACCGGGGAGCTGTTTTTT. The chain is built from TRBV6-6 and TRBJ2-2, with a weak D call TRBD2 (5 bases). The CDR3 extends over 12 amino acids. V was clipped by 6 bases and J by 4 bases, with 6 bases between them. Per the germline V gene, CDR1 is MNHNY and CDR2 is SVGAGI (reference sequence).